The source of this TCR beta chain is a study of Graves' ophthalmopathy and Graves' hyperthyroidism. Study overall: Researchers obtained peripheral blood at initial diagnosis, before any treatment had begun.

For repertoire sequencing, the TCR beta CDR3 regions were amplified from RNA transcripts. The workflow started with a first-round RT-PCR run with HTBI primers and then moved on to a second-round multiplex PCR. From the multiplex PCR reads, TCRdb called clonotypes with MiXCR, one entry per CDR3 protein. The sample consists of 650,000 to 900,000 distinct CDR3 sequences, 35% to 50% of them appearing once. Whole-study findings and limits: With a specificity of roughly 72% and a sensitivity of 60% to 71%, the model predicted ophthalmopathy progression. Blood shared most expanded thyroid clonotypes above 0.001 frequency.

On this clonotype itself: What it binds is not known.

CDR3 length: 16 amino acids. The V and J ends lost 5 bases and 5 bases, in that order; junction bases with no gene match: 10. Germline V gene lookup returns CDR1 MGHDK and CDR2 SYGVNS. This receptor was identified in an adult man with Graves' ophthalmopathy. V gene TRBV25-1 combines with J gene TRBJ2-1, with 9 bases that match TRBD1. Sequenced: peripheral blood. The CDR3 coding sequence is TGTGCCAGCAGTAGCCCGGGACAGGGCGAGCACAATGAGCAGTTCTTC. Protein sequence: CASSSPGQGEHNEQFF.